The rows below give T cell receptor beta chains drawn from one sample of a study of T cell clusters in autoimmune cytopenias. TCRdb re-called the multiplex PCR reads; one entry per CDR3 protein, DNA not given. Its table records about 2,700 distinct CDR3 sequences. These data were also filed under a second study, of T cell repertoires in aging, cancer and after chemotherapy.

What was sequenced was peripheral blood. Receptors originate from a human donor with an autoimmune cytopenia or autoimmune hepatitis (not recorded which). Both conserved end residues are part of each CDR3. The size field is filled for only some rows; it gives once, few, many or a size class.

J | V | size | CDR3
TRBJ2-2 | TRBV29-1 | large | CSVHLRGNTGELFF
TRBJ2-2 | TRBV7-2 | medium-sized | CASSLGTGTGELFF
TRBJ1-4 | TRBV20-1 | . | CSVFRGTPRGKLFF
TRBJ1-1 | TRBV14 | . | CASSQAGTGAKAFF
TRBJ2-1 | TRBV12-3/TRBV12-4 | . | CASRPGGGNEQFF
TRBJ2-7 | TRBV13 | medium-sized | CASSIGQGGKQYF
TRBJ2-3 | TRBV18 | . | CASSPPSVGNRDTQYF
TRBJ2-1 | TRBV10-3 | . | CAISPGYEQFF
TRBJ1-1 | TRBV5-6 | . | CVSTYVGRLNTEAFF
TRBJ2-7 | TRBV6-1 | . | CASSLLSLAGEQYF
TRBJ1-2 | TRBV27 | . | CASSPKGQRGYGYTF
TRBJ1-1 | TRBV30 | . | CAWSPTLNTEAFF
TRBJ2-5 | TRBV7-2 | . | CASSLSPSGGRYQETQYF
TRBJ1-4 | TRBV5-1 | . | CASSPPGQGTTNEKLFF
TRBJ1-4 | TRBV6-5 | . | CAISPNGATNEKLFF
TRBJ2-1 | TRBV6-2/TRBV6-3 | . | CASRPTGAGGSNEQFF
TRBJ1-4 | TRBV12-3/TRBV12-4 | . | CASSTGGAGAGEKLFF
TRBJ2-5 | TRBV13 | . | CASSHGTSGRRETQYF
TRBJ1-6 | TRBV6-1 | . | CASQRSYGQTNSPLHF
TRBJ2-3 | TRBV19 | medium-sized | CASTLTSGGADTQYF
TRBJ2-1 | TRBV6-5 | medium-sized | CASSYSTSGKDEQFF
TRBJ1-2 | TRBV10-3 | . | CAISERGESYTF
TRBJ1-4 | TRBV30 | medium-sized | CAWSVRSRGLEKLFF
TRBJ1-6 | TRBV27 | . | CASSPGLTGGLHF
TRBJ2-1 | TRBV5-1 | . | CASSLTDSSNEQFF
TRBJ2-4 | TRBV19 | medium-sized | CASKVQGGSKNIQYF
TRBJ1-5 | TRBV19 | . | CASSIVAGNQPQHF
TRBJ1-1 | TRBV27 | . | CASSPSGGAEAFF
TRBJ1-1 | TRBV6-5 | . | CASRDRGQSEAFF
TRBJ1-6 | TRBV6-1 | . | CASSEGTGGPPLHF
TRBJ1-2 | TRBV29-1 | medium-sized | CSANPTGQARGGYTF
TRBJ1-5 | TRBV5-4 | . | CASSVQGSNQPQHF
TRBJ2-3 | TRBV18 | . | CASSPLRAGSTDTQYF
TRBJ2-3 | TRBV24-1 | . | CATSDRLAGDDRTDTQYF
TRBJ2-5 | TRBV5-5 | medium-sized | CASSPEVGWETQYF
TRBJ1-5 | TRBV7-6 | . | CASSLEGRGQPQHF
TRBJ1-1 | TRBV19 | medium-sized | CASSMGTGREAFF
TRBJ2-1 | TRBV27 | medium-sized | CASSLHQPGTSGKYNEQFF
TRBJ2-3 | TRBV5-6 | . | CAGTSPQGAGADTQYF
TRBJ1-5 | TRBV18 | . | CASSPTSRTGGQPQHF
TRBJ2-2 | TRBV27 | medium-sized | CASRLGGVNTGELFF
TRBJ2-2 | TRBV6-2/TRBV6-3 | medium-sized | CASSPSWRITGELFF
TRBJ2-2 | TRBV11-3 | medium-sized | CASSPSGLWTGELFF
TRBJ2-1 | TRBV19 | medium-sized | CASSPTLFNEQFF
TRBJ2-5 | TRBV19 | medium-sized | CASSMQGGTETQYF
TRBJ2-3 | TRBV29-1 | . | CSVTGVITDTQYF